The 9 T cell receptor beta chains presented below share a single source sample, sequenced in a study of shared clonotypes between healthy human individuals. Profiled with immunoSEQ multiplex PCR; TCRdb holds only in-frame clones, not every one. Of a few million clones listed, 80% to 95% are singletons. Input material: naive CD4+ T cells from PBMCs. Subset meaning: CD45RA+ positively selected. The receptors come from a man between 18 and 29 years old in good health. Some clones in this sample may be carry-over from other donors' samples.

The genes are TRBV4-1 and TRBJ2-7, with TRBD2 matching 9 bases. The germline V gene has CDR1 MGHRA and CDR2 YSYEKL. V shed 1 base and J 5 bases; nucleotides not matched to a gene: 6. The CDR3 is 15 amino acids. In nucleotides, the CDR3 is TGCGCCAGCAGCCAAGTCGGGACTAGCCGTAACGAGCAGTACTTC. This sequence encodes CASSQVGTSRNEQYF.

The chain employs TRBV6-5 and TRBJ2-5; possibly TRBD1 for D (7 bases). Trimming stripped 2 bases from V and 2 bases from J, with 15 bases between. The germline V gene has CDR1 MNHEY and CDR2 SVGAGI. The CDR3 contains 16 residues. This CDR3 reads CASSYGQGGRQETQYF. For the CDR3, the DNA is TGTGCCAGCAGTTACGGCCAGGGGGGCCGTCAAGAGACCCAGTACTTC.

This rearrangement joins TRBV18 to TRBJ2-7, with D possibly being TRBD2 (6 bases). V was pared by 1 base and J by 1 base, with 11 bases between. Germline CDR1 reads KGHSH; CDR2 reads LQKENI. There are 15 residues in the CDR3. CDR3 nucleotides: TGTGCCAGCTCACCACAGCCTAGCGTATCCTACGAGCAGTACTTC. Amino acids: CASSPQPSVSYEQYF.

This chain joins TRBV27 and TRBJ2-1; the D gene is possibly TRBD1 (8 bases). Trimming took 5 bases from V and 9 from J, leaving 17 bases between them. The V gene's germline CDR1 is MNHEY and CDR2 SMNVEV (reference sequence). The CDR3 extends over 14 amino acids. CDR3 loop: CASSKNRGEGEQFF. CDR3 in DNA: TGTGCCAGCAGTAAAAACAGGGGGGAGGGTGAGCAGTTCTTC.

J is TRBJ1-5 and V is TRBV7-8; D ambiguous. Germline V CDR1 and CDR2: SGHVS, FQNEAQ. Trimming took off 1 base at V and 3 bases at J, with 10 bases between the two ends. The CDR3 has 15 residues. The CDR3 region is CASSLGRQANQPQHF. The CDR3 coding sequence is TGTGCCAGCAGCTTAGGCCGGCAGGCCAATCAGCCCCAGCATTTT.

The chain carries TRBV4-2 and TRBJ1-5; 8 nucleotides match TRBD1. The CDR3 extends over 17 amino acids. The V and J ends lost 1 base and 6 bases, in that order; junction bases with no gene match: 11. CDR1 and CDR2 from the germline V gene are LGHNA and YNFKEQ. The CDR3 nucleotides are TGTGCCAGCAGCCAAGGTCCGACAGGGGTGGGTGGTCAGCCCCAGCATTTT. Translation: CASSQGPTGVGGQPQHF.

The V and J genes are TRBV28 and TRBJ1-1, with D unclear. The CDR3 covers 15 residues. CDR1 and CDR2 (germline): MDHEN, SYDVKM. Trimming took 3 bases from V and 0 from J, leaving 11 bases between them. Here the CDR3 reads CASSFRRTMNTEAFF. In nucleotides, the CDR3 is TGTGCCAGCAGTTTTCGACGGACCATGAACACTGAAGCTTTCTTT.

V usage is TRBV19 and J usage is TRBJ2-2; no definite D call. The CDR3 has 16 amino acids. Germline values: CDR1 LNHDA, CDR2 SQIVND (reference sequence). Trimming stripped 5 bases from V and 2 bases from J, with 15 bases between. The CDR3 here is CASSENKDGNTGELFF. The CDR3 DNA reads TGTGCCAGTAGTGAAAACAAGGACGGAAACACCGGGGAGCTGTTTTTT.

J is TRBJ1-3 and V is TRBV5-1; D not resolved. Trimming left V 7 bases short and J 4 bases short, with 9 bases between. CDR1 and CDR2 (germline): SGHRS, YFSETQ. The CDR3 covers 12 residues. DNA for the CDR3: TGCGCCAGCCGGGAAGTCGGAAACACCATATATTTT. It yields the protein CASREVGNTIYF. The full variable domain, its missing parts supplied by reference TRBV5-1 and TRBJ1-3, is KAGVTQTPRYLIKTRGQQVTLSCSPISGHRSVSWYQQTPGQGLQFLFEYFSETQRNKGNFPGRFSGRQFSNSRSEMNVSTLELGDSALYLCASREVGNTIYFGEGSWLTVV.